This entry lists 10 T cell receptor beta chains sequenced from one sample in a study of shared clonotypes between healthy human individuals. Sequencing was performed with immunoSEQ multiplex PCR; in TCRdb, only in-frame clones are kept and a portion is missing. The sample holds 2 million to 2.5 million clones; 90% to 95% are singletons and the top ten take 0.36%. Material: naive CD4+ T cells from PBMCs. Subset in this sample: CD45RA+ positively selected. These receptors were obtained from a young man in good health. Some clones in this sample may be carry-over from other donors' samples.

Only one count was recorded for this clone. The V and J genes are TRBV27 and TRBJ2-7; TRBD1 might be the D (5 bases). This CDR3 is built from 16 residues. Trimming pared 3 bases from V and 3 bases from J, leaving 18 bases between. Germline loops: CDR1 MNHEY, CDR2 SMNVEV (reference sequence). The CDR3 DNA follows: TGTGCCAGCAGTTTTGACCGCAGGGCACGGTACTACGAGCAGTACTTC. It translates to CASSFDRRARYYEQYF.

This chain links TRBV19 with TRBJ2-7; TRBD2 matches 8 bases. This CDR3 has 14 amino acids. The trim removed 5 bases at V and 5 bases at J, leaving 8 bases unmatched. CDR1 is LNHDA and CDR2 is SQIVND in the germline V gene (reference sequence). The CDR3 region is CASSPGLAAHEQYF. CDR3 DNA sequence: TGTGCCAGTAGTCCCGGACTAGCAGCGCACGAGCAGTACTTC. Together with reference TRBV19 and TRBJ2-7, the CDR3 gives the full variable domain: DGGITQSPKYLFRKEGQNVTLSCEQNLNHDAMYWYRQDPGQGLRLIYYSQIVNDFQKGDIAEGYSVSREKKESFPLTVTSAQKNPTAFYLCASSPGLAAHEQYFGPGTRLTVT.

The chain has TRBV5-1 and TRBJ2-3; 9 bases agree with TRBD1. This CDR3 region has 15 residues. V lost 4 bases, J lost 1 base, and 4 bases stayed unmatched. Germline CDR1 is SGHRS and CDR2 is YFSETQ. CDR3 DNA: TGCGCCAGCAGCACAGGGGGCTTGGGCACAGATACGCAGTATTTT. Translated: CASSTGGLGTDTQYF.

V usage is TRBV19 and J usage is TRBJ1-1; D unresolved. The CDR3 is 14 amino acids. Trimming took 5 bases from V and 9 from J, leaving 19 bases between them. Germline values: CDR1 LNHDA, CDR2 SQIVND (reference sequence). The CDR3 DNA sequence: TGTGCCAGTAGTCCCCGGGCCGAGCGGGTGCAAGCTTTCTTT. This gives the protein CASSPRAERVQAFF.

V and J are TRBV28 and TRBJ1-1, with D uncertain. Germline CDR1 reads MDHEN; CDR2 reads SYDVKM. V lost 2 bases to trimming and J lost 5 bases, with 12 bases between them. This CDR3 region has 14 residues. The CDR3 DNA follows: TGTGCCAGCAGTTTACCCCTTTCGGGGACTGAAGCTTTCTTT. This translates into CASSLPLSGTEAFF.

J is TRBJ2-7 and V is TRBV20-1; TRBD1 might be the D (5 bases). This CDR3 has 11 amino acids. Trimming took off 1 base at V and 7 bases at J, with 8 bases between the two ends. The V gene's germline CDR1 is DFQATT and CDR2 SNEGSKA (reference sequence). The CDR3 region is CSARAQGEQYF. CDR3 nucleotides: TGCAGTGCTAGAGCCCAGGGAGAGCAGTACTTC.

V usage is TRBV15 and J usage is TRBJ1-1; D may be TRBD1 (6 bases). The CDR3 has 13 amino acids. The ends were cut back, 8 bases at V and 3 bases at J, with 13 bases in the middle. Germline CDR1 and CDR2: LNHNV and YYDKDF (reference sequence). The CDR3 nucleotides read TGTGCCACCGCGGAAGGGGGGTACACTGAAGCTTTCTTT. Translating gives CATAEGGYTEAFF. Full variable domain (rest looked up from reference TRBV15 and TRBJ1-1): DAMVIQNPRYQVTQFGKPVTLSCSQTLNHNVMYWYQQKSSQAPKLLFHYYDKDFNNEADTPDNFQSRRPNTSFCFLDIRSPGLGDTAMYLCATAEGGYTEAFFGQGTRLTVV.

V is TRBV18 and J is TRBJ1-1; a possible D gene is TRBD1 (6 bases). CDR1 KGHSH and CDR2 LQKENI come from the germline V gene. The V end lost 3 bases, the J end lost 4 bases, and 18 bases lay between the germline ends. This CDR3 region has 16 residues. DNA of the CDR3: TGTGCCAGCTCACCGGGGGGCGCAACGCTATTCACTGAAGCTTTCTTT. Encoded protein: CASSPGGATLFTEAFF.

The V call is TRBV5-4, the J call TRBJ2-1, with 8 bases lining up with TRBD2. There are 16 residues in the CDR3. Trimming at V came to 4 bases and at J to 5 bases, leaving 11 bases not matched to a gene. Germline CDR1 and CDR2: SGHNT and YYREEE (reference sequence). CDR3 nucleotides: TGTGCCAGCAGCCAAATGAGCGGGAGTCGCCACAATGAGCAGTTCTTC. Translation gives CASSQMSGSRHNEQFF.

DNA of the CDR3: TGTGCCAGCAGCACAGGGGGTAATGAAAAACTGTTTTTT. This encodes CASSTGGNEKLFF. The rearrangement uses TRBV6-5 and TRBJ1-4; TRBD1 agrees at 8 bases. CDR1 MNHEY and CDR2 SVGAGI come from the germline V gene. The length of the CDR3 is 13 residues. V trimming: 6 bases; J trimming: 4 bases; junction bases outside the gene matches: 1.